This TCR beta chain comes out of a study of vaccination effects on CD4 cells after COVID-19. Study results and limitations: After vaccination, at late timepoints, clones induced by infection and by vaccine contracted markedly.

The germline CDR1 and CDR2 sequences are SGHTA and FQGNSA. The length of the CDR3 is 14 residues. The V end lost 4 bases, the J end lost 5 bases, and 14 bases lay between the germline ends. Clones were sequenced by immunoSEQ multiplex PCR, and TCRdb holds only the in-frame ones, with some missing. Of tens of thousands of clones listed, 81% are singletons. Peptide-pool stimulation followed by sequencing identified expanded antigen-specific CD4+ clonotypes in the ViraFEST assay. Having been cultured for roughly 9 days, the cells underwent CD4+ T cell isolation. Half of the medium was exchanged for IL-2 medium on both days 3 and 7. As for this clone: The antigen is unknown.

This receptor was identified in a human donor who received a COVID-19 vaccine. The gene calls are TRBV7-2 and TRBJ1-2, with a weak D call TRBD1 (6 bases). The sample consisted of CD4+ T cells from PBMCs cultured with HCoV-229E spike peptides, taken before COVID-19 vaccination. CDR3 loop: CASSSNRVGYGYTF. The CDR3, as DNA: TGTGCCAGCAGCTCAAACAGGGTGGGATATGGCTACACCTTC.